The entry that follows covers one T cell receptor (beta chain) sequence. Its antigen remains unknown. CDR1 and CDR2 (germline): MNHEY, SMNVEV (reference sequence). V shed 8 bases and J shed 0 bases, with 8 bases lying between them. The length of the CDR3 is 13 residues. Treatment indicated: roughly 18 received Ad26.COV2.S at low or high dose, single or two shots; 5 received placebo; per-sample allocation not given. Vaccine and placebo recipients were sampled on day 63 after the first injection. This person who donated was an adult of 18-55 years in Boston. Sequencing used immunoSEQ multiplex PCR; TCRdb keeps in-frame clones, though not all of them. The repertoire consists of about 680,000 clones, with more than 70% occurring once and the leading ten covering around 1.5%. This sample is drawn from a study of Ad26.COV2.S vaccination and SARS-CoV-2 variants. Study details: Enrollment placed the donor in the COV1001 Ad26.COV2.S trial arm. Once, or twice with 56 days between doses, Ad26.COV2.S was given intramuscularly. General study results and limits: Placebo recipients trailed vaccine recipients in spike-specific TCR breadth.

This sequence originates from a person between 18 and 65 years old who received the Ad26.COV2.S COVID-19 vaccine or a placebo. The chain couples TRBV27 to TRBJ1-5, with D possibly being TRBD1 (5 bases). Specimen: peripheral blood, collected in a trial of Ad26.COV2.S vaccine versus placebo. CDR3 coding DNA: TGTGCCAGCGGTGACAGTAGCAATCAGCCCCAGCATTTT. Amino acids: CASGDSSNQPQHF.